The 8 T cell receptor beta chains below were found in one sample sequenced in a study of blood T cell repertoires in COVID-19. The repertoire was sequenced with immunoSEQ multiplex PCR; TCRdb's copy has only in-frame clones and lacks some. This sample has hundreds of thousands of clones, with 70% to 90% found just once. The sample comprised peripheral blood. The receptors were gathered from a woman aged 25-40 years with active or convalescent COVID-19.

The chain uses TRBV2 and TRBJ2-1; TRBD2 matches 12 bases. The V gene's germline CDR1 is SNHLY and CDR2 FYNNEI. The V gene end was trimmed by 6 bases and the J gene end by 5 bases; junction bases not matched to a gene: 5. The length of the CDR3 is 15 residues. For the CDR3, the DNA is TGTGCCAGCAGAGCCGGGACTAGCGGGCACAATGAGCAGTTCTTC. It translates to CASRAGTSGHNEQFF. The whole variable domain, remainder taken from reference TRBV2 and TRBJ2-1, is EPEVTQTPSHQVTQMGQEVILRCVPISNHLYFYWYRQILGQKVEFLVSFYNNEISEKSEIFDDQFSVERPDGSNFTLKIRSTKLEDSAMYFCASRAGTSGHNEQFFGPGTRLTVL.

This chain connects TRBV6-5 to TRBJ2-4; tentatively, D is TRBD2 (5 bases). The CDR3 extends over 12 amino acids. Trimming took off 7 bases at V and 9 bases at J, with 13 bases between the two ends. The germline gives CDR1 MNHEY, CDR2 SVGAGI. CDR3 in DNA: TGTGCCAGCACGTCTTTTGAGGGCATTCAGTACTTC. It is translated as CASTSFEGIQYF.

The CDR3: CASSYPLLPGGPSTDTQYF. The CDR3 DNA reads TGTGCCAGCAGTTACCCCTTACTCCCCGGGGGTCCTAGCACAGATACGCAGTATTTT. V gene TRBV6-2 or TRBV6-3 combines with J gene TRBJ2-3, with D maybe TRBD2 (6 bases). Germline V CDR1 and CDR2: MNHEY, SVGEGT. The germline V and J ends were trimmed by 2 bases and 0 bases, with 21 bases remaining between them. This CDR3 is 19 amino acids long.

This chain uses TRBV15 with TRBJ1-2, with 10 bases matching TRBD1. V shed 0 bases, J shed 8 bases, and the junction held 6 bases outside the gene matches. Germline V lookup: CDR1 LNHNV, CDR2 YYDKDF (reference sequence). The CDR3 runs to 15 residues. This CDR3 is CATSRDRGTGEGYTF. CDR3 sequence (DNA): TGTGCCACCAGCAGAGATAGAGGGACAGGGGAGGGCTACACCTTC.

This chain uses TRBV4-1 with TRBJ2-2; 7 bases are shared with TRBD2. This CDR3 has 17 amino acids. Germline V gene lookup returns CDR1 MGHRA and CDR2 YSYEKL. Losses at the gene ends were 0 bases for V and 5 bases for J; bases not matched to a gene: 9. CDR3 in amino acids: CASSQDRSSGFTGELFF. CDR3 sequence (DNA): TGCGCCAGCAGCCAAGATCGGTCTAGCGGCTTTACCGGGGAGCTGTTTTTT.

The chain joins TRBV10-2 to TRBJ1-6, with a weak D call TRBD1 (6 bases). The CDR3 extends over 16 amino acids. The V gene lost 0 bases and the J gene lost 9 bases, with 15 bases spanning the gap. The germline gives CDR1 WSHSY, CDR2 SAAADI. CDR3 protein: CASSESRAGVVSPLHF. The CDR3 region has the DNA TGCGCCAGCAGTGAGTCCAGGGCAGGGGTCGTTTCACCCCTCCACTTT.

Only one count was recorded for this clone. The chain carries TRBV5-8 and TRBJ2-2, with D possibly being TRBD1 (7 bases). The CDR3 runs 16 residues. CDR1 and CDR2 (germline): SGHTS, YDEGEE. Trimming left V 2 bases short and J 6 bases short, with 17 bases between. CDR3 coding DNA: TGTGCCAGCAGCTTATCGCGGGACAGTTTATCCGGGGAGCTGTTTTTT. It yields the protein CASSLSRDSLSGELFF.

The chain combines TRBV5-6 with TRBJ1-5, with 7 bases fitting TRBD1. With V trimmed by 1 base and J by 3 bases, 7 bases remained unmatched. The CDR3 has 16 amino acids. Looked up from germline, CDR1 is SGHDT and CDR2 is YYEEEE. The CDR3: CASSLRGRGFNQPQHF. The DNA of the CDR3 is TGTGCCAGCAGCTTGCGGGGCAGGGGGTTCAATCAGCCCCAGCATTTT.